This T cell receptor (beta chain) was profiled in a study of tumor-infiltrating lymphocytes in primary liver carcinoma (dated by TCRdb to 2016 to 2017). Concerning the study at large: Of the five patients, three men and two women aged 30 to 69 years, four had hepatocellular carcinoma and one had combined HCC and intrahepatic cholangiocarcinoma. To link TCRbeta repertoire diversity to the local molecular phenotype, the approximately 23 tumor region samples were profiled with Agilent mRNA microarrays. TCRbeta repertoire sequencing covered roughly 35 specimens from 5 patients: 25 tumor regions, 5 adjacent noncancerous liver tissues and 5 peripheral blood samples. Roughly 3.5 to 7.5 million productive TCRbeta reads were obtained per sample, and no significant difference in read depth was found between tissue types. High reproducibility was observed for the technical replicate repertoires, with mean shared-clone rates roughly 0.87 and correlation coefficients above 0.95. The tumors of the five patients were staged as T1-T3 N0M0, with maximum diameters ranging from roughly 4 to 10 cm. For each liver tumor, the study sampled five regions along with adjacent normal tissue and blood, and applied TCRbeta repertoire sequencing, expression microarrays and whole-exome sequencing.

From cysteine to phenylalanine, the CDR3 is 15 amino acids long. Solely the CDR3 DNA is kept, with 45 bases framed from the first base. CDR1 and CDR2 (MNHEY, SVGEGT) derive from the germline V gene. A constant-region primer and ProtoScript II reverse transcriptase were used to reverse-transcribe TCRbeta-specific cDNA from approximately 500 ng total RNA. The TCRbeta libraries were prepared through three rounds of nested multiplex PCR following a slightly modified ARM-PCR procedure. Multiplex TRBV1-TRBV30 forward primers and a Cbeta reverse primer were used in the first two PCR rounds, each of which was run for roughly 9 cycles. Sample barcodes and Illumina adapters were added in a final 25-cycle PCR using Deep VentR polymerase. Before sequencing, amplicons between 200 and 500 bp were purified from gel using a QIAquick gel extraction kit. An Illumina HiSeq 2500 was used to sequence the TCRbeta amplicons, generating 250-bp paired-end reads. The study's processing was this. Quality trimming of reads was performed with Trimmomatic v0.33, and paired reads were merged with FLASH v1.2.11 so that full CDR3 sequences could be recovered. V, D and J germline segments were assigned to the rearranged TCRbeta sequences using MiGEC v1.2.1b. Clonotype statistics, along with Shannon-Wiener diversity indices, were calculated using VDJtools v1.0.0. Except for diversity analysis, only the 250 most abundant clonotypes of each sample were used in subsequent analyses to reduce sampling bias. TCRdb reprocessed the public reads (quality trimming at Q25 with fastp, clone calling with MiXCR) and kept in-frame beta chains. Rows with a matching CDR3 protein are joined into one entry that keeps the most common DNA and genes. The V and J calls reflect TCRdb's pipeline rather than the authors' work. In this sample the table shows 95,000 to 150,000 distinct CDR3 sequences, around two thirds of which occur a single time. The ten most abundant clones make up 7% to 10% of the sample.

Total RNA and DNA were co-extracted without cell sorting from around 20-30 mg of bulk tissue using the AllPrep DNA/RNA mini kit. Five patients with histopathologically diagnosed primary liver carcinoma underwent surgical resection in China between 2015 and March 2016. At the time of sampling, the patients were treatment-naive and had chronic HBV infection. Each tumor was sampled at five spatially separated regions: the tumor centre plus the superior, inferior, left-lateral and right-lateral poles. According to histology, viable tumor cells made up more than 80% of every tumor sample. Fresh tumor and adjacent tissue pieces were bisected; one half was stored in RNAlater at -80°C, the other sent for histology. With regard to this clonotype: Its recognized antigen is unknown. Germline is not matched at one junction end, which may reflect a read error.

What the authors observed across the whole study: Comparison of CD4+ and CD8+ T cell repertoires was precluded by the use of bulk unsorted samples. Pairs of tumor regions showed greater repertoire overlap (mean around 36%) than tumor-adjacent pairs (around 17%) or tumor-blood pairs (approximately 14%), which is consistent with antigen-driven expansion. Because only the TCR beta chain was sequenced and unpaired alpha chains were not captured, true repertoire diversity is likely underestimated. Just about 7-25% of top clones turned up in all five regions of a tumor, which suggests spatial heterogeneity among tumor-infiltrating T cells. With just 4 or 5 patients in the study, the authors point out that the findings should be validated in a larger study. The top 250 clones made up a significantly larger repertoire fraction in tumors than in blood (p = 0.039).

Recombination joined TRBV6-2 or TRBV6-3 with TRBJ2-3; a tentative D match to TRBD1 spans 5 bases. This clonotype originated in a woman aged 55-69 years with primary liver carcinoma and hepatitis B virus infection. The sequenced sample consisted of liver tumor tissue from sampling region 1. This sample's cell subset or site label indicates: tumor region T1, superior pole. CDR3 protein: CASSYGETRTGTHYF. The nucleotides are TGTGCCAGCAGTTACGGGGAAACCCGCACAGGTACGCACTATTTT.